Included here is one T cell receptor (beta chain) sequence, with context. Assay: immunoSEQ multiplex PCR; the TCRdb copy retains only in-frame clones and omits some. The sample carries several thousand clones, around 84% recorded once. This specimen belongs to a study of tumour-infiltrating T cells in Burkitt lymphoma. Study-level background: Overall and progression-free survival were predicted by productive clonality.

Germline loops: CDR1 KGHSH, CDR2 LQKENI. The CDR3 length is 12 residues. V dropped 5 bases and J dropped 4 bases, with 9 bases sitting between them. This receptor was obtained from a human donor with diffuse large B-cell lymphoma. Some clones in this sample may be carry-over from other donors' samples. The chain employs TRBV18 and TRBJ2-7; perhaps TRBD1 as D (5 bases). Sample: tumor tissue. CDR3: CASSTTEYEQYF. DNA for the CDR3: TGTGCCAGCTCAACGACAGAATACGAGCAGTACTTC.